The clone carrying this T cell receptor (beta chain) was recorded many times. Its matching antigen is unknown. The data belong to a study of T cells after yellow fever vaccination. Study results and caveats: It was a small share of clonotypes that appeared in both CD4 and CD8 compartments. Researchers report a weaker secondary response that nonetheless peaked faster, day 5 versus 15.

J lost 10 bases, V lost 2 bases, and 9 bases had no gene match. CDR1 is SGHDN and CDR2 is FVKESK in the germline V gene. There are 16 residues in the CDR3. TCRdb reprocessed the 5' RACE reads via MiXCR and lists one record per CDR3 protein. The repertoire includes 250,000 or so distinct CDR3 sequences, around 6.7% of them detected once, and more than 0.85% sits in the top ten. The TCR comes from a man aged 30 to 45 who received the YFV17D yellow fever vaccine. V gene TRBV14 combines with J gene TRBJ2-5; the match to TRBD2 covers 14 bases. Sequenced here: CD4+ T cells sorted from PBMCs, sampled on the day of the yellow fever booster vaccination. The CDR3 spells CASSQTTGLAGVNQYF. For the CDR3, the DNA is TGTGCCAGCAGCCAAACAACGGGACTAGCGGGAGTGAACCAGTACTTC.